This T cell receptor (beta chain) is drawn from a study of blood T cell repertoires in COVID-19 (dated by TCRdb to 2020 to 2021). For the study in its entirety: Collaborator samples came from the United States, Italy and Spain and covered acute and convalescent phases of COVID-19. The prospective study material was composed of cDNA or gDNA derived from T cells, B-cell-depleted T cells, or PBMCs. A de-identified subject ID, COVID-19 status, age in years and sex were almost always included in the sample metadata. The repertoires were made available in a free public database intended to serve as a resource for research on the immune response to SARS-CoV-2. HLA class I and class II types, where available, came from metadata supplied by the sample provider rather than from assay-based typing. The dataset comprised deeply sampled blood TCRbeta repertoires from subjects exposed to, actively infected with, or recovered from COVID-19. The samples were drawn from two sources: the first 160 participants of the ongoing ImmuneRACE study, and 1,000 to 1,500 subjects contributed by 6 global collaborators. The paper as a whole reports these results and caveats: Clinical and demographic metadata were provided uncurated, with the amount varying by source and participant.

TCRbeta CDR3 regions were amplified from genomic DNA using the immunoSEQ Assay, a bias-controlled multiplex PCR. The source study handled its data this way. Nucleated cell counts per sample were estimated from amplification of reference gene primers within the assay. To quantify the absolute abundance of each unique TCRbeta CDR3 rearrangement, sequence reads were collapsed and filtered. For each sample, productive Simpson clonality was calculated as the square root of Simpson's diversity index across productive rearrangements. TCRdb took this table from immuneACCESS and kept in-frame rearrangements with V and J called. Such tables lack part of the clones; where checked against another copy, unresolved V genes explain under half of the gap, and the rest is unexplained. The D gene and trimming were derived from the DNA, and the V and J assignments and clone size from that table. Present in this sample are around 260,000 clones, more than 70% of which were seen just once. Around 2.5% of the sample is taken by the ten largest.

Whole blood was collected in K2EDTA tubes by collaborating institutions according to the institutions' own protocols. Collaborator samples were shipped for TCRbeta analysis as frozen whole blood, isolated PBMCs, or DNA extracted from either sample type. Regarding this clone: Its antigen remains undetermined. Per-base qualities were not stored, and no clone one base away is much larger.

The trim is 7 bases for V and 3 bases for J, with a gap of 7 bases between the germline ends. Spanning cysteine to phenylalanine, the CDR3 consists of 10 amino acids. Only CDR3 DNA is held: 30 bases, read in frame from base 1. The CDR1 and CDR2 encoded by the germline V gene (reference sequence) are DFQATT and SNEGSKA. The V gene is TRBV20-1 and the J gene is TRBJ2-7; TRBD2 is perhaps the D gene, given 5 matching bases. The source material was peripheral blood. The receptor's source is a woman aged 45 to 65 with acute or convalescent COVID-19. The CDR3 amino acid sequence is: CSGGNYEQYF. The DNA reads TGCAGTGGAGGGAACTACGAGCAGTACTTC.